The source of this T cell receptor beta chain is a study of blood T cells in healthy people across ages. Study-level points and caveats: When set beside aged donors, long-lived donors presented more naive CD4+ cells and higher diversity.

Combining a sample-barcoded 5' primer with a J-beta primer mix, a second PCR ran for about 6 to 11 cycles. Each CDR3 protein gets one entry after TCRdb re-called the 5' RACE reads with MiXCR. The data show roughly 1.5 million distinct CDR3 sequences, about 42% seen once. Concerning this clonotype: Its specificity is not known.

The CDR3 sequence is 14 residues long. V lost 5 bases, J lost 2 bases, and 15 bases lay in between. In germline, CDR1 is SQVTM, CDR2 ANQGSEA. The chain employs TRBV29-1 and TRBJ1-2; D is undetermined. The receptor was isolated from a woman aged 18-29 years in good health. Specimen: blood. CDR3 DNA sequence: TGCAGCGTTTTGGGCGGGGAATTCAACTATGGCTACACCTTC. It yields the protein CSVLGGEFNYGYTF.